This TCR beta chain was documented in a study of control samples from healthy donors and cancer patients. There are 13 residues in the CDR3. Trimming pared 3 bases from V and 6 bases from J, leaving 11 bases between. The germline CDR1 and CDR2 sequences are SGHNT and YENEEA. This table comes from immunoSEQ multiplex PCR, and its TCRdb copy is limited to in-frame clones, with some not included. The sample has about 110,000 clones; roughly 90% are singletons. The sample was PBMCs. J is TRBJ1-1 and V is TRBV11-3; D is undetermined. This TCR derives from an older woman with lung cancer. Here the CDR3 reads CASSFDGNSEAFF. The CDR3 DNA reads as TGTGCCAGCAGCTTTGACGGGAATTCTGAAGCTTTCTTT. Drawing the rest from reference TRBV11-3 and TRBJ1-1, the complete variable domain is EAGVVQSPRYKIIEKKQPVAFWCNPISGHNTLYWYLQNLGQGPELLIRYENEEAVDDSQLPKDRFSAERLKGVDSTLKIQPAELGDSAVYLCASSFDGNSEAFFGQGTRLTVV.